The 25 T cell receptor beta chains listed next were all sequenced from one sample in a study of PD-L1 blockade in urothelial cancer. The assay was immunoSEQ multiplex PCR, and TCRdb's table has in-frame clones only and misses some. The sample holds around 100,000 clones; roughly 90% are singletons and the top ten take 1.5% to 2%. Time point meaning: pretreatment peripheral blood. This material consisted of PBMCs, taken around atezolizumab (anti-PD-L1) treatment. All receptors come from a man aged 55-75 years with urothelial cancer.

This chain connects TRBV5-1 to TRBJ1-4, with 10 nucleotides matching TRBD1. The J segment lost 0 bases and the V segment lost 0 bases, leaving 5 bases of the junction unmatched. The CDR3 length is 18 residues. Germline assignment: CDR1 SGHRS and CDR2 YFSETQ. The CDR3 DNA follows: TGCGCCAGCAGCTTGGTGGGACAGGGGACAGCAACTAATGAAAAACTGTTTTTT. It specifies CASSLVGQGTATNEKLFF.

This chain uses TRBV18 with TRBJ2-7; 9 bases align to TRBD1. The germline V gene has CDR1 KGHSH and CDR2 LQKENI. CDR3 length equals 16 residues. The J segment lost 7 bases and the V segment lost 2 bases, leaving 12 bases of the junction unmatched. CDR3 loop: CASSPAPGQGSFEQYF. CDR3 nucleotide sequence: TGTGCCAGCTCACCAGCCCCGGGACAGGGCAGTTTTGAGCAGTACTTC.

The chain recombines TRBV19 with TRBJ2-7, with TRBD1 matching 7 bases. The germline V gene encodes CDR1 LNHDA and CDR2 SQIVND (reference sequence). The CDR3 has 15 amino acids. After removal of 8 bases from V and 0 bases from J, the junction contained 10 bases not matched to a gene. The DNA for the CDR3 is TGTGCCAGTCGAGGGGGCGCAGGGGGCTCCTACGAGCAGTACTTC. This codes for CASRGGAGGSYEQYF. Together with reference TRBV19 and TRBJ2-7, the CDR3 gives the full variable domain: DGGITQSPKYLFRKEGQNVTLSCEQNLNHDAMYWYRQDPGQGLRLIYYSQIVNDFQKGDIAEGYSVSREKKESFPLTVTSAQKNPTAFYLCASRGGAGGSYEQYFGPGTRLTVT.

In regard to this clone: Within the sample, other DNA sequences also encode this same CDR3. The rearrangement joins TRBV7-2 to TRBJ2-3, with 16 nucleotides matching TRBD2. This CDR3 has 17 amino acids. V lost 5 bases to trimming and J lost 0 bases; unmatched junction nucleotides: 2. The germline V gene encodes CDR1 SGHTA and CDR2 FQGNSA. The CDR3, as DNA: TGTGCCAGCAGCCTGGGACTAGCGGGGGGGAGCACAGATACGCAGTATTTT. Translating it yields CASSLGLAGGSTDTQYF.

CDR3 coding DNA: TGCGCCAGCAGCCAAGTTGCGGGGGGACGCACAGATACGCAGTATTTT. Residues: CASSQVAGGRTDTQYF. This chain links TRBV4-3 with TRBJ2-3; 8 nucleotides align to TRBD2. The CDR3 totals 16 residues. The V segment lost 1 base and the J segment 1 base; nucleotides outside the gene matches: 4. Germline lookup yields CDR1 LGHNA and CDR2 YSLEER.

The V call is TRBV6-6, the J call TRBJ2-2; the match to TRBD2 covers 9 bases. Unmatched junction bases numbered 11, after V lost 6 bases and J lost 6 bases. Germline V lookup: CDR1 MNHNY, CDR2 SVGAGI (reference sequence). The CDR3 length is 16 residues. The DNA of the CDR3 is TGTGCCAGCAGCACCTCCCAGCGGGGGGTCGCCGGGGAGCTGTTTTTT. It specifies CASSTSQRGVAGELFF.

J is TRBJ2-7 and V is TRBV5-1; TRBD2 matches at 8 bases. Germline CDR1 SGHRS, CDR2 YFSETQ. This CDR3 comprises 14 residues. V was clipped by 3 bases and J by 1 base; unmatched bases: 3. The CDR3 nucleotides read TGCGCCAGCAGCTCGGGGGGGCGGTCCTACGAGCAGTACTTC. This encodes CASSSGGRSYEQYF.

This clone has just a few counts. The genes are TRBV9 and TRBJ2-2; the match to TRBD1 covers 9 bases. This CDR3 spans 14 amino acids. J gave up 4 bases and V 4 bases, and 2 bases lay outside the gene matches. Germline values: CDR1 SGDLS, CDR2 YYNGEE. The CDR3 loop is CASSMGQGTGELFF. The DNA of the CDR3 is TGTGCCAGCAGCATGGGACAGGGCACCGGGGAGCTGTTTTTT.

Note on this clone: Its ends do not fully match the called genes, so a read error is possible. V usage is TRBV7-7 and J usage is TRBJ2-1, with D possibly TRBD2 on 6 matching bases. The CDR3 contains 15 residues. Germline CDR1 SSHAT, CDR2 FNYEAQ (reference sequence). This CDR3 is CASSLGRGNYNEQFF. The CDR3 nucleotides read TGTGCTAGCAGCTTAGGTCGCGGGAACTACAATGAGCAGTTCTTC.

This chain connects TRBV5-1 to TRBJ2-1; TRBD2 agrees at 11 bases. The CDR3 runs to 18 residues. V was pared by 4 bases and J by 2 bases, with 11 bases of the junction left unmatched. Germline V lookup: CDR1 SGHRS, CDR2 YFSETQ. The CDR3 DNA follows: TGCGCCAGCAGCCTGCCTAGCGGGGGGACGAAAACCTACAATGAGCAGTTCTTC. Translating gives CASSLPSGGTKTYNEQFF.

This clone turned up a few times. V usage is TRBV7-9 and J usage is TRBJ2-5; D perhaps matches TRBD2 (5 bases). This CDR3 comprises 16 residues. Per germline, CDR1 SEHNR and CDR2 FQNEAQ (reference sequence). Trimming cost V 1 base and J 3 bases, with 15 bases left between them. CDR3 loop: CASSLGRGVREETQYF. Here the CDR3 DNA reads TGTGCCAGCAGCTTAGGACGGGGAGTAAGGGAAGAGACCCAGTACTTC.

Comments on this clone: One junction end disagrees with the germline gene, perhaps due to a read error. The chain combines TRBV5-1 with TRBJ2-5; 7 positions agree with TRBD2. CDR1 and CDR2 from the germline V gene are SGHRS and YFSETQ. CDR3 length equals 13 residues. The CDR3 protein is CASSSGGGEAQYF. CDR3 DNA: TGCGCCAGCAGCTCGGGGGGAGGAGAGGCCCAGTACTTC.

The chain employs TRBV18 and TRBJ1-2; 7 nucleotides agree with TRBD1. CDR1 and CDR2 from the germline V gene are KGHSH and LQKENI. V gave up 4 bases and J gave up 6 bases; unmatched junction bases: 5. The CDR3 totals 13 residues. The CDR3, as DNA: TGTGCCAGCTCACAGGGGGCGCATGATGGCTACACCTTC. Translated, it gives CASSQGAHDGYTF.

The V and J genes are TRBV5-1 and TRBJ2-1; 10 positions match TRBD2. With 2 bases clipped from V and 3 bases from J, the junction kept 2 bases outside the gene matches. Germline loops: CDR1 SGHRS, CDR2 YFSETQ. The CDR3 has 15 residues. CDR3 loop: CASSFQRGGYNEQFF. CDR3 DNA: TGCGCCAGCAGCTTCCAGCGGGGGGGCTACAATGAGCAGTTCTTC.

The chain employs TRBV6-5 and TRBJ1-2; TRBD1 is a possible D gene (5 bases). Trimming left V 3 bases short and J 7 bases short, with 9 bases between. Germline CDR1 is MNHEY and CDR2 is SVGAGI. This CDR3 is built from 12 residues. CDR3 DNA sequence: TGTGCCAGCAGTTATTCGGGGGGTGGCTACACCTTC. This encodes CASSYSGGGYTF.

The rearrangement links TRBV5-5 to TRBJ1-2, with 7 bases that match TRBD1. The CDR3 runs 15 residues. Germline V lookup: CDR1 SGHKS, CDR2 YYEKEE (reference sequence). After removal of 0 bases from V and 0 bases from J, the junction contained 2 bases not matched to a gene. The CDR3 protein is CASSLATGANYGYTF. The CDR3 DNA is TGTGCCAGCAGCTTGGCCACAGGGGCTAACTATGGCTACACCTTC.

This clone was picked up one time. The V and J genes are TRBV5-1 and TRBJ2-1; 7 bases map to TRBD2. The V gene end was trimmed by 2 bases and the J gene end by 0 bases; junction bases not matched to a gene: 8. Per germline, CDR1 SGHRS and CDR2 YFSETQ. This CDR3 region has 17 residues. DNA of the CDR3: TGCGCCAGCAGCTTAATACTAGCGCAGAGCTCCTACAATGAGCAGTTCTTC. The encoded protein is CASSLILAQSSYNEQFF.

The CDR3 coding sequence is TGTGCCATCAGTCCGACAGGGTACACTGAAGCTTTCTTT. Its protein product is CAISPTGYTEAFF. The V call is TRBV10-3, the J call TRBJ1-1; 7 bases are a match to TRBD1. Germline V gene sequence: CDR1 ENHRY, CDR2 SYGVKD. The CDR3 has 13 residues. The V gene end was trimmed by 5 bases and the J gene end by 3 bases; junction bases not matched to a gene: 3.

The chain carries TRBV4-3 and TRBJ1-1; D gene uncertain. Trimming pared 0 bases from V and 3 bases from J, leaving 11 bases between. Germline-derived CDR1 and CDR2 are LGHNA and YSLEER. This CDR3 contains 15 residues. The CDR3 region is CASSQDQVGDTEAFF. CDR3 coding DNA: TGCGCCAGCAGCCAAGATCAGGTCGGGGACACTGAAGCTTTCTTT.

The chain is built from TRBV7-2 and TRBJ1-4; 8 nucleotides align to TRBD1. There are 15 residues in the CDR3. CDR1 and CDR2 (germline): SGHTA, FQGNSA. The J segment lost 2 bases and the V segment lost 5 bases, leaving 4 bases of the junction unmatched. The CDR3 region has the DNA TGTGCCAGCAGCCAAAACAGGGGGACTAATGAAAAACTGTTTTTT. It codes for CASSQNRGTNEKLFF. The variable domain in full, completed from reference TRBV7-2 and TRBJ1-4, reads GAGVSQSPSNKVTEKGKDVELRCDPISGHTALYWYRQSLGQGLEFLIYFQGNSAPDKSGLPSDRFSAERTGGSVSTLTIQRTQQEDSAVYLCASSQNRGTNEKLFFGSGTQLSVL.

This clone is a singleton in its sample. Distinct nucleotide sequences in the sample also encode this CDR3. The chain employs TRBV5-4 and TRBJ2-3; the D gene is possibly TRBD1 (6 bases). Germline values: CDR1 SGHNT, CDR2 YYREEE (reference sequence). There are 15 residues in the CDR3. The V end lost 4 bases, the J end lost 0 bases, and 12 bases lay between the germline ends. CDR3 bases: TGTGCCAGCAGCCTAGGACAGCTAAGCACAGATACGCAGTATTTT. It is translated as CASSLGQLSTDTQYF.

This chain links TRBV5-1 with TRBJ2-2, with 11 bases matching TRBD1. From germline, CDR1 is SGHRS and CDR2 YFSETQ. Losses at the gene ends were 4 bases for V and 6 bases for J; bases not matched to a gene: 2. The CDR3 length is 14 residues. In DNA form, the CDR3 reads TGCGCCAGCAGCCAGGGACAGGGGGCCGGGGAGCTGTTTTTT. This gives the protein CASSQGQGAGELFF.

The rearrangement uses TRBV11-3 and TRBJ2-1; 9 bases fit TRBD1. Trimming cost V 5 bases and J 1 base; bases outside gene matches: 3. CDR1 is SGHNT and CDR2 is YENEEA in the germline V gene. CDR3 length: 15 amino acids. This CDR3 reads CASSDGQGSYNEQFF. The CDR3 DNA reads TGTGCCAGCAGCGACGGACAGGGGTCCTACAATGAGCAGTTCTTC. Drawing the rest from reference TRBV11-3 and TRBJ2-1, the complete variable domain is EAGVVQSPRYKIIEKKQPVAFWCNPISGHNTLYWYLQNLGQGPELLIRYENEEAVDDSQLPKDRFSAERLKGVDSTLKIQPAELGDSAVYLCASSDGQGSYNEQFFGPGTRLTVL.

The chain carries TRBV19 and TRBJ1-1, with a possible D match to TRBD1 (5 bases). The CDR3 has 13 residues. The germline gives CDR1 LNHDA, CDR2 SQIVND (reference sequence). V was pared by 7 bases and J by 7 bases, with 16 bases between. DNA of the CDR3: TGTGCCAGTAACCGCCCGCAGGGAGGTGAAGCTTTCTTT. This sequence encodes CASNRPQGGEAFF. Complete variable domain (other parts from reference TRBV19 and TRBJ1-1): DGGITQSPKYLFRKEGQNVTLSCEQNLNHDAMYWYRQDPGQGLRLIYYSQIVNDFQKGDIAEGYSVSREKKESFPLTVTSAQKNPTAFYLCASNRPQGGEAFFGQGTRLTVV.

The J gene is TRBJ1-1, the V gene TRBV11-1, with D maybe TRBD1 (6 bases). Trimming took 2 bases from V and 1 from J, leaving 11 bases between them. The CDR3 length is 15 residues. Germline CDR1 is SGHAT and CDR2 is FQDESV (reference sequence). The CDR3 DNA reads TGTGCCAGCAGCTTATATCAGGGGCCGAACACTGAAGCTTTCTTT. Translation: CASSLYQGPNTEAFF.